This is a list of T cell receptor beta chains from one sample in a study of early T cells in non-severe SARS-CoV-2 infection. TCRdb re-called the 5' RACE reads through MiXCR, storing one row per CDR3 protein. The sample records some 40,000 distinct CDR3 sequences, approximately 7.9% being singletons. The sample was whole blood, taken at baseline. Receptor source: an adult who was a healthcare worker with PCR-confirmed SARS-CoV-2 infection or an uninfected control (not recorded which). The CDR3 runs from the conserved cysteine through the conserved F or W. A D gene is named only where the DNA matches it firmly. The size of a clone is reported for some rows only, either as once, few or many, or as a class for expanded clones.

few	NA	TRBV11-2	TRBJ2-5	CASSFTGGRQETQYF	TGTGCCAGCAGCTTTACGGGGGGCCGGCAAGAGACCCAGTACTTC
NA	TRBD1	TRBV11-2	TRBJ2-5	CASRQRGQGGQETQYF	TGTGCCAGCAGACAGCGGGGACAGGGAGGCCAAGAGACCCAGTACTTC
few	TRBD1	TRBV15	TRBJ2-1	CATRTGIGSYNEQFF	TGTGCCACCAGGACAGGGATAGGCTCCTACAATGAGCAGTTCTTC
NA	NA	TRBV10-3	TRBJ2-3	CAIRPGTDTQYF	TGTGCCATCAGGCCGGGCACAGATACGCAGTATTTT
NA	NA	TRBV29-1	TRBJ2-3	CSVDSPRGWSTDTQYF	TGCAGCGTTGATAGCCCACGGGGGTGGTCCACAGATACGCAGTATTTT
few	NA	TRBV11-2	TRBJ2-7	CASSLNSYEQYF	TGTGCCAGCAGCTTGAACTCCTACGAGCAGTACTTC
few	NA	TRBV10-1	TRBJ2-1	CASKGAGVEGEQFF	TGCGCCAGCAAAGGGGCAGGGGTCGAGGGTGAGCAGTTCTTC
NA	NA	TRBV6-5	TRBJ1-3	CASSYSTATGNTIYF	TGTGCCAGCAGTTACTCGACAGCGACTGGAAACACCATATATTTT
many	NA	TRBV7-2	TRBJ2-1	CASSLTRSRNSYNEQFF	TGTGCCAGCAGCCTTACACGAAGTCGAAACTCCTACAATGAGCAGTTCTTC
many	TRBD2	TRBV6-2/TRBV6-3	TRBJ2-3	CASSAGTSGGPSTDTQYF	TGTGCCAGCAGTGCTGGGACTAGCGGGGGCCCTAGCACAGATACGCAGTATTTT
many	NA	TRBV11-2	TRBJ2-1	CASSRNLYNEQFF	TGTGCCAGCAGCCGTAATCTCTACAATGAGCAGTTCTTC
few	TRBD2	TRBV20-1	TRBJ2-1	CSASSGAYNEQFF	TGCAGTGCCAGTAGCGGGGCCTACAATGAGCAGTTCTTC
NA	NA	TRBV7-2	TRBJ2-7	CASSLAGKAYEQYF	TGTGCCAGCAGCTTAGCGGGGAAAGCCTACGAGCAGTACTTC
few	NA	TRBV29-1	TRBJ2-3	CSVEDRQEGDTQYF	TGCAGCGTTGAAGATCGGCAGGAGGGAGATACGCAGTATTTT
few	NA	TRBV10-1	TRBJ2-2	CASSESWAGELFF	TGCGCCAGCAGTGAGTCTTGGGCCGGGGAGCTGTTTTTT
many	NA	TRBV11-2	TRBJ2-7	CASSSTLSYEQYF	TGTGCCAGCAGCTCGACACTCTCCTACGAGCAGTACTTC
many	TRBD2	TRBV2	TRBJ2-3	CASRGTSGGADTQYF	TGTGCCAGCAGAGGTACTAGCGGGGGTGCAGATACGCAGTATTTT
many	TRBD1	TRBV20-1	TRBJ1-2	CSAQRGDRDYGYTF	TGCAGTGCCCAACGGGGGGACAGGGATTATGGCTACACCTTC
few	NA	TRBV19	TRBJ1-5	CASSIVSGPLSNQPQHF	TGTGCCAGTAGTATTGTTAGCGGCCCTTTAAGCAATCAGCCCCAGCATTTT
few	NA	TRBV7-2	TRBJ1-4	CASSLMKNEKLFF	TGTGCCAGCAGCTTAATGAAAAATGAAAAACTGTTTTTT
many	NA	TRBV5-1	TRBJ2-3	CASSLGQSTSTDTQYF	TGCGCCAGCAGCTTGGGACAGTCCACTAGCACAGATACGCAGTATTTT
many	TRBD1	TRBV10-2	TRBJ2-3	CASSGDRGYTDTQYF	TGCGCCAGCAGTGGGGACAGGGGCTACACAGATACGCAGTATTTT
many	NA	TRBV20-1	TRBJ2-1	CSARVPIAVNEQFF	TGCAGTGCTAGAGTCCCCATAGCGGTTAATGAGCAGTTCTTC
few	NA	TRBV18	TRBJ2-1	CASSLSLGLVEFF	TGTGCCAGCTCACTATCCCTAGGATTGGTCGAGTTCTTC
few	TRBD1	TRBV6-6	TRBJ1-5	CASTQGAYQPQHF	TGTGCCAGCACGCAGGGGGCTTACCAGCCCCAGCATTTT
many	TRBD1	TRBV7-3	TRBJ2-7	CASSSYGQGGYEQYF	TGTGCCAGCAGCTCCTACGGACAGGGAGGTTACGAGCAGTACTTC
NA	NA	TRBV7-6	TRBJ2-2	CASSLAEGTGELFF	TGTGCCAGCAGCTTAGCTGAGGGGACCGGGGAGCTGTTTTTT
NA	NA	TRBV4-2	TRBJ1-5	CASSQAGSNQPQHF	TGTGCCAGCAGCCAAGCAGGGTCGAATCAGCCCCAGCATTTT
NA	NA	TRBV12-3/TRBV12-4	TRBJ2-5	CASSLRVVVPDTQYF	TGTGCCAGCAGTTTAAGGGTGGTGGTCCCGGATACCCAGTACTTC
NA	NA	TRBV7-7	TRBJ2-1	CASSLSGRDNEQFF	TGTGCTAGCAGCTTATCGGGCCGCGACAATGAGCAGTTCTTC
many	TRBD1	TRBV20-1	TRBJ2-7	CSARDPSTGDSYEQYF	TGCAGTGCTAGAGATCCTTCCACCGGGGACAGCTACGAGCAGTACTTC
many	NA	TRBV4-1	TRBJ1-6	CASSQGADGNSPLHF	TGCGCCAGCAGCCAGGGAGCGGACGGGAATTCACCCCTCCACTTT
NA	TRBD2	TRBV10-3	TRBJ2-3	CACNSGGSSTDTQYF	TGTGCCTGCAATAGCGGGGGGTCTAGCACAGATACGCAGTATTTT
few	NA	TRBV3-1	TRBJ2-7	CASSQDPGIREQYF	TGTGCCAGCAGCCAAGATCCAGGGATCCGCGAGCAGTACTTC
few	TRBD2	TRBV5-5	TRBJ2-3	CASSQLAGSVTDTQYF	TGTGCCAGCAGCCAATTAGCGGGGTCGGTCACAGATACGCAGTATTTT
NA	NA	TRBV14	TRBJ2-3	CASSQGPRADTQYF	TGTGCCAGCAGCCAGGGGCCCCGCGCAGATACGCAGTATTTT
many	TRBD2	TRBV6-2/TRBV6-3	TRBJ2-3	CASSYRGGAPDTQYF	TGTGCCAGCAGTTACCGCGGGGGGGCCCCAGATACGCAGTATTTT
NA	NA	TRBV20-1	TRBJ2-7	CSARDPYVGSEQYF	TGCAGTGCTAGAGATCCATACGTCGGTAGCGAGCAGTACTTC
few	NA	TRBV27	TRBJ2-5	CASRGIGYQETQYF	TGTGCCAGCAGGGGGATAGGATACCAAGAGACCCAGTACTTC
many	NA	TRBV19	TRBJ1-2	CASSIEMKAGAGPTNYGYTF	TGTGCCAGTAGTATAGAGATGAAAGCGGGCGCCGGCCCGACCAACTATGGCTACACCTTC
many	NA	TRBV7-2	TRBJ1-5	CASSFHGDQPQHF	TGTGCCAGCAGCTTTCACGGGGACCAGCCCCAGCATTTT
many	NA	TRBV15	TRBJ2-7	CATSRGSGESSYEQYF	TGTGCCACCAGCAGAGGATCCGGGGAATCGTCCTACGAGCAGTACTTC
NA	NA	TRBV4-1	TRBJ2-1	CASSPLAFSYNEQFF	TGCGCCAGCAGCCCACTAGCATTCTCCTACAATGAGCAGTTCTTC
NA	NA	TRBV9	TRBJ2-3	CASSVGRRSSTDTQYF	TGTGCCAGCAGCGTCGGCAGGCGGTCCAGCACAGATACGCAGTATTTT
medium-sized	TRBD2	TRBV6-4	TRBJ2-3	CASSRTSGDSTDTQYF	TGTGCCAGCAGCCGGACTAGCGGGGATAGCACAGATACGCAGTATTTT
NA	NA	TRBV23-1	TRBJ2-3	CARHQFTDTQYF	TGCGCCAGACACCAGTTCACAGATACGCAGTATTTT
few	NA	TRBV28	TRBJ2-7	CASSLSGEAYEQYF	TGTGCCAGCAGTTTGTCCGGGGAGGCCTACGAGCAGTACTTC
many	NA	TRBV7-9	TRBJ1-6	CASRAGYSDSPLHF	TGTGCCAGCAGGGCAGGGTACTCGGATTCACCCCTCCACTTT